One and the same sample provided the 10 T cell receptor beta chains below, sequenced in a study of shared clonotypes between healthy human individuals. Clones were read by immunoSEQ multiplex PCR, and TCRdb kept only the in-frame ones, dropping some. Here the sample spans approximately 2,000,000 clones, 85% to 95% being singletons. The sequenced sample consisted of naive CD4+ T cells from PBMCs. Subset reported: CD45RA+ positively selected. Every receptor here comes from a man between 18 and 35 years old in good health. Some clones in this sample may be carry-over from other donors' samples.

J is TRBJ2-7 and V is TRBV5-8; 10 bases map to TRBD1. The germline V gene encodes CDR1 SGHTS and CDR2 YDEGEE. The CDR3 extends over 15 amino acids. V lost 5 bases to trimming and J lost 2 bases; unmatched junction nucleotides: 7. The CDR3 loop is CASRAGTGDTYEQYF. The DNA for the CDR3 is TGTGCCAGCAGAGCCGGGACAGGGGACACCTACGAGCAGTACTTC.

To note about this clone: At the DNA level, this CDR3 is encoded by other sequences in the same sample as well. The gene calls are TRBV10-3 and TRBJ2-5; D gene uncertain. This CDR3 spans 14 amino acids. The V end lost 0 bases, the J end lost 1 base, and 6 bases lay between the germline ends. CDR1 is ENHRY and CDR2 is SYGVKD in the germline V gene. The CDR3 spells CAISESGSQETQYF. The CDR3 coding sequence is TGTGCCATCAGTGAGTCGGGCAGCCAAGAGACCCAGTACTTC.

The sample holds a few counts of this clone. The chain is built from TRBV19 and TRBJ1-1, with a tentative D call TRBD1 (6 bases). The V gene lost 5 bases and the J gene lost 2 bases, with 21 bases spanning the gap. Germline lookup yields CDR1 LNHDA and CDR2 SQIVND (reference sequence). The length of the CDR3 is 17 residues. The CDR3 sequence is CASSGHTGLGRNTEAFF. Here the CDR3 DNA reads TGTGCCAGTAGTGGCCATACAGGGTTAGGGAGAAACACTGAAGCTTTCTTT.

Only a few counts were recorded for this clone. This chain connects TRBV19 to TRBJ1-5; weak D call: TRBD1 (6 bases). The CDR3 contains 12 residues. Trimming removed 8 bases from V and 5 bases from J, with 10 bases in between. Germline V CDR1 and CDR2: LNHDA, SQIVND (reference sequence). As DNA, the CDR3 is TGTGCCAGTGGACAGAGGTATCAGCCCCAGCATTTT. Its translation: CASGQRYQPQHF.

The rearrangement links TRBV11-2 to TRBJ2-5; 9 nucleotides align to TRBD1. The CDR3 sequence is 16 residues long. Looked up from germline, CDR1 is SGHAT and CDR2 is FQNNGV. The V and J ends lost 1 base and 6 bases, in that order; junction bases with no gene match: 9. This chain's CDR3 is CASSLAVTGGLQTQYF. Written as DNA, the CDR3 is TGTGCCAGCAGCTTAGCAGTGACAGGGGGGTTGCAGACCCAGTACTTC.

The V gene is TRBV5-4, the J gene TRBJ1-2, with a weak D call TRBD1 (5 bases). The ends were cut back, 9 bases at V and 3 bases at J, with 12 bases in the middle. The germline V gene has CDR1 SGHNT and CDR2 YYREEE (reference sequence). The CDR3 is made up of 12 amino acids. The CDR3 nucleotides are TGTGCCATGGGGGGAAGGGACTATGGCTACACCTTC. It codes for CAMGGRDYGYTF.

The genes are TRBV10-1 and TRBJ1-1, with no clear D. The CDR3 has 15 residues. The V end was cut by 3 bases, the J end by 5 bases, with 16 bases between. Germline V lookup: CDR1 WNHNN, CDR2 SYGVQD (reference sequence). The DNA for the CDR3 is TGCGCCAGCAGTGAAACGGTTAGTGGCTGGACTGAAGCTTTCTTT. Its translation: CASSETVSGWTEAFF.

The J gene is TRBJ2-4, the V gene TRBV5-1, with TRBD1 matching 8 bases. V lost 4 bases to trimming and J lost 1 base; unmatched junction nucleotides: 4. The CDR3 spans 15 residues. CDR1 SGHRS and CDR2 YFSETQ come from the germline V gene. In nucleotides, the CDR3 is TGCGCCAGCAGCAACGACAGGGGTGCCAAAAACATTCAGTACTTC. The encoded protein is CASSNDRGAKNIQYF.

The chain uses TRBV4-3 and TRBJ1-2; perhaps TRBD1 as D (6 bases). Germline V CDR1 and CDR2: LGHNA, YSLEER. The CDR3 consists of 14 residues. V was shortened by 1 base and J by 5 bases, with 11 bases between the two germline ends. The CDR3 sequence is CASSQGLGGYGYTF. CDR3 in DNA: TGCGCCAGCAGCCAAGGGTTAGGGGGGTATGGCTACACCTTC.

This clone appeared once. The rearrangement links TRBV5-1 to TRBJ1-2, with a weak D call TRBD1 (5 bases). The CDR3 has 14 amino acids. Trimming cost V 3 bases and J 4 bases, with 13 bases left between them. CDR1 and CDR2 (germline): SGHRS, YFSETQ. The CDR3 coding sequence is TGCGCCAGCAGCTCCCCGGGACGGGGCTATGGCTACACCTTC. It is translated as CASSSPGRGYGYTF. Variable domain in full (rest from reference TRBV5-1 and TRBJ1-2): KAGVTQTPRYLIKTRGQQVTLSCSPISGHRSVSWYQQTPGQGLQFLFEYFSETQRNKGNFPGRFSGRQFSNSRSEMNVSTLELGDSALYLCASSSPGRGYGYTFGSGTRLTVV.